The 8 T cell receptor beta chains below all came from one sample that was sequenced in a study of shared clonotypes between healthy human individuals. Naive CD8 cells, CD45RO-negative and positively selected for CCR7, excluded terminally differentiated effector memory CD45RA+ cells. Libraries were prepared by immunoSEQ multiplex PCR; TCRdb keeps only in-frame clonotypes and omits some of them. The sample gives more than 2 million clones, 90% to 95% of which show up once; 1.5% to 2% is in the top ten. Source material: naive CD8+ T cells from PBMCs. The receptors here all came from a young man in good health. Some clones in this sample may be carry-over from other donors' samples.

The DNA of the CDR3 is TGTGCCAGCATCTCCGGGACGGCCCTAGGGGAGCAGTTCTTC. Translating gives CASISGTALGEQFF. This rearrangement joins TRBV2 to TRBJ2-1; D is possibly TRBD1 or TRBD2 (5 bases each). CDR3 length: 14 amino acids. V was pared by 7 bases and J by 10 bases, with 20 bases between. Per germline, CDR1 SNHLY and CDR2 FYNNEI.

The CDR3 bases are TGTGCCAGTAGCCAGATGAGTTTAGCGGCAGGGCCCCACAATGAGCAGTTCTTC. Residues: CASSQMSLAAGPHNEQFF. The chain is built from TRBV19 and TRBJ2-1; a weak D match, TRBD2 (6 bases). Trimming stripped 6 bases from V and 5 bases from J, with 26 bases between. Germline CDR1 is LNHDA and CDR2 is SQIVND (reference sequence). CDR3 length: 18 amino acids.

This clone turned up a few times. This same CDR3 is encoded by further DNA sequences in the sample. This sequence joins TRBV9 and TRBJ1-2; D perhaps matches TRBD1 (5 bases). Germline lookup yields CDR1 SGDLS and CDR2 YYNGEE. V lost 0 bases and J 4 bases, leaving 7 bases between the germline ends. This CDR3 spans 13 amino acids. The CDR3 here is CASSVGGPYGYTF. As DNA, the CDR3 is TGTGCCAGCAGCGTAGGGGGCCCCTATGGCTACACCTTC.

CDR3 sequence: CASSGHTANTGELFF. CDR3 in DNA: TGTGCCAGCAGCGGGCACACGGCCAACACCGGGGAGCTGTTTTTT. The V gene is TRBV7-6, the J gene TRBJ2-2; no definite D call. The CDR3 runs to 15 residues. V gave up 5 bases and J gave up 2 bases, with 12 bases separating them. CDR1 and CDR2 (germline): SGHVS, FNYEAQ.

The CDR3 reads CASSTPGNSEPSAFF. CDR3 coding DNA: TGTGCCAGCAGTACTCCCGGGAACAGCGAACCCTCAGCTTTCTTT. The chain uses TRBV6-5 and TRBJ1-1; D is unresolved. Deletions cut 5 bases from V and 10 bases from J, with 23 bases between. The germline V gene has CDR1 MNHEY and CDR2 SVGAGI. The CDR3 totals 15 residues.

This chain connects TRBV11-2 to TRBJ2-7, with a possible D match to TRBD1 (6 bases). Germline CDR1 SGHAT, CDR2 FQNNGV. The germline V and J ends were trimmed by 2 bases and 3 bases, with 11 bases remaining between them. There are 14 residues in the CDR3. The CDR3 spells CASSLIAGDYEQYF. In nucleotides, the CDR3 is TGTGCCAGCAGCTTAATTGCAGGGGACTACGAGCAGTACTTC.

The rearrangement links TRBV19 to TRBJ1-3; possibly TRBD1 for D (5 bases). Germline assignment: CDR1 LNHDA and CDR2 SQIVND (reference sequence). The CDR3 consists of 17 residues. V was cut by 5 bases and J by 6 bases, with 23 bases left in between. CDR3 sequence reads: CASSLPTDNLGENTIYF. The DNA for the CDR3 is TGTGCCAGTAGTTTACCGACAGACAACTTGGGGGAAAACACCATATATTTT.

This clone turned up a few times. The chain joins TRBV11-2 to TRBJ1-1; D gene unclear. Trimming pared 6 bases from V and 1 base from J, leaving 12 bases between. The CDR3 totals 14 residues. Germline lookup yields CDR1 SGHAT and CDR2 FQNNGV. The CDR3 loop is CASSTGRGNTEAFF. As DNA, the CDR3 is TGTGCCAGCAGTACCGGACGAGGGAACACTGAAGCTTTCTTT.